This TCR beta chain was sequenced in a study of blood T cell repertoires in COVID-19. In the study overall: T cells, B-cell-depleted T cells, or PBMCs supplied cDNA or gDNA.

Per germline, CDR1 PRHDT and CDR2 FYEKMQ (reference sequence). Trimming cost V 5 bases and J 6 bases; bases outside gene matches: 6. CDR3 size: 14 residues. Sequenced by immunoSEQ multiplex PCR; TCRdb stores in-frame clones only, minus some. The sample includes about 300,000 clones, just under 90% of them seen just once. The sample taken for sequencing was peripheral blood. The origin of this receptor is a woman under 40 with COVID-19, enrolled during active disease. The chain joins TRBV13 to TRBJ2-2; 7 bases are a match to TRBD1. The CDR3 DNA sequence: TGTGCCAGCAGCCTCGAAGACAGGGCCGGGGAGCTGTTTTTT. Encoded protein: CASSLEDRAGELFF.